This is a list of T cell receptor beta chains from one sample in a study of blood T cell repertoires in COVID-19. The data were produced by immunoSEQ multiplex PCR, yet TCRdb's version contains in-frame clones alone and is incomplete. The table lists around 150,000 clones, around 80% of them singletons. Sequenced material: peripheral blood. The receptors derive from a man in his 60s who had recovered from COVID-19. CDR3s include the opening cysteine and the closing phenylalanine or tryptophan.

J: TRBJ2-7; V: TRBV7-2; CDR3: CASSSQGSSYEQYF
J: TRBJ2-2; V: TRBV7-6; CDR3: CASSLRTSALTGELFF
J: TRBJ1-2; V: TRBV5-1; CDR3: CASSLGRNYGYTF
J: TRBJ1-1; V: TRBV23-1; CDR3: CASSQSRAGKGGCTEAFF
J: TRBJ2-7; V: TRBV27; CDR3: CASSITGSYEQYF
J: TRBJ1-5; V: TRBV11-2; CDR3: CASSLGRGGNQPQHF
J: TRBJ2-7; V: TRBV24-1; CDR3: CATSPGTGSYEQYF
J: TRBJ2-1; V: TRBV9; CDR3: CASSVAPSSGASYNEQFF
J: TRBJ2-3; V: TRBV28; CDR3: CASSPTGLRSTDTQYF
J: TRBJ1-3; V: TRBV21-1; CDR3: CASSKRGRPGNTIYF
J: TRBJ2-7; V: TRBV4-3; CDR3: CASSQGLAGSHEQYF
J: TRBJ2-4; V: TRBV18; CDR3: CASSLTSTSGVNIQYF
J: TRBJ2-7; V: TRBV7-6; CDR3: CASSQIQGPPLYEQYF
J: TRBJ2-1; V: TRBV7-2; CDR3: CASSSGVVAAMDEQFF
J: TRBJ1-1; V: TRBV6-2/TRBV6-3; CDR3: CASSDTGRGNTEAFF
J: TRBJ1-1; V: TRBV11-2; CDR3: CASSLRGNTEAFF
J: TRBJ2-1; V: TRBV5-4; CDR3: CASSNGQGFNEQFF
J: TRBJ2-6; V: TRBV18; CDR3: CASSTRVAGANVLTF
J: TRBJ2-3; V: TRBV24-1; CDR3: CATSDLGRGGVSDTQYF
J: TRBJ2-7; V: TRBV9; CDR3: CASSVGDGLAGSYEQYF
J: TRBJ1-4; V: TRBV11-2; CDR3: CASSLDPREKLFF
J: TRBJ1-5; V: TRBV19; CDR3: CASTALDRGGSNQPQHF
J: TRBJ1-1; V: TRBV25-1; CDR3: CASSAVQGSEAFF
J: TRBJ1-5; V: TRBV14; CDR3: CASSPPGAGNQPQHF
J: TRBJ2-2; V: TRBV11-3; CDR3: CASSPGQGYTGELFF
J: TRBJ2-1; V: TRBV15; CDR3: CATSRDIMRSSYNEQFF
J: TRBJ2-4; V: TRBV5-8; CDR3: CASREPRGWDIQYF
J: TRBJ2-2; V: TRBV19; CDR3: CASSIRDLNTGELFF
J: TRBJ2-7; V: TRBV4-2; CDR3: CASSPTSGAYEQYF
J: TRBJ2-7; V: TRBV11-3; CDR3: CASSLAGASSYEQYF
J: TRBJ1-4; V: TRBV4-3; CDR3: CASSQDRGPGSGEKLFF
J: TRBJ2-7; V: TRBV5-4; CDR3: CASSLRTSGSAEQYF
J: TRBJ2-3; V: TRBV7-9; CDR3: CASISGRTDTQYF
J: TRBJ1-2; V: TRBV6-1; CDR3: CASSEGQGMGYTF
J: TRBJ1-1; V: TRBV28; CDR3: CASSLTVSTEAFF
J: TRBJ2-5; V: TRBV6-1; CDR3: CASSAERLAGGETQYF
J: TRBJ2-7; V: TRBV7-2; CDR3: CASSSGTGGQYF
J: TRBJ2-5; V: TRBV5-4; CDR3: CASRGDRGLETQYF
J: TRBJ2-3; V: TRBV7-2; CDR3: CASSYYSSTDTQYF
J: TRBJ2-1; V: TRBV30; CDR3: CAWSSRDEQFF
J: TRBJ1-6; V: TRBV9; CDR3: CASSVRQGDISSYNSPLHF
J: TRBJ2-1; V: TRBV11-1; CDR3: CASSSDYGAYNEQFF
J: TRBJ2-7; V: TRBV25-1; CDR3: CASSESRLAGGFYEQYF
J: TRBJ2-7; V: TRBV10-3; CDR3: CAISVDGSSYEQYF
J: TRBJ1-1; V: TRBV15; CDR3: CATSRVPVTEAFF
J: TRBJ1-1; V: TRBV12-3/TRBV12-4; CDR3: CASRINRDTEAFF
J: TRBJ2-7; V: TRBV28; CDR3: CASSSAGEQYF
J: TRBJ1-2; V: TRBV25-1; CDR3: CASSRGEGGYTF
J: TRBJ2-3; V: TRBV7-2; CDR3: CASSFQTRGTDTQYF
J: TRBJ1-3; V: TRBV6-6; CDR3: CASSLTGFIGNTIYF
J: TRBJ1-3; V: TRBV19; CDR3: CASSVHRGSSGNTIYF
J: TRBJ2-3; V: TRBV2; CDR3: CASSIETDTQYF
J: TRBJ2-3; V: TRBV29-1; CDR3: CSGKDRTSTDTQYF
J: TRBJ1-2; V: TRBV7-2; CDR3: CASSLVDRVVGRDYGYTF